The 4 T cell receptor beta chains reported below all come from one sample, sequenced in a study of T cells in Graves' hyperthyroidism and ophthalmopathy. Amplification targeted TCR beta CDR3 regions from RNA transcripts. The HTBI primer set was used in a first-round RT-PCR of the TCR CDR3. One entry per CDR3 protein results from TCRdb running MiXCR on the multiplex PCR reads. Counted here are 450,000 to 600,000 distinct CDR3 sequences, about 15% occurring once; the ten biggest clones make up around 13%. Specimen: blood. All receptors derive from a woman aged 40 to 50 with Graves' hyperthyroidism.

This chain links TRBV6-1 with TRBJ2-2; D perhaps matches TRBD2 (6 bases). The germline V gene encodes CDR1 MNHNS and CDR2 SASEGT. V lost 4 bases to trimming and J lost 4 bases, with 13 bases between them. The CDR3 length is 15 residues. Written as DNA, the CDR3 is TGTGCCAGCAGTGGCAGGGAGGCGCGCACCGGGGAGCTGTTTTTT. It yields the protein CASSGREARTGELFF.

In its sample, this clonotype was seen a few times. J is TRBJ2-1 and V is TRBV6-1, with 13 positions matching TRBD2. V gave up 2 bases and J gave up 7 bases; unmatched junction bases: 5. CDR1 MNHNS and CDR2 SASEGT come from the germline V gene. CDR3 length: 16 amino acids. CDR3 DNA sequence: TGTGCCAGCAGTGAATGGACTAGCGGGAGTGGTAATGAGCAGTTCTTC. It is translated as CASSEWTSGSGNEQFF.

This clonotype was observed a handful of times. This may come from a read error, since a much larger clone is one base off. The chain couples TRBV28 to TRBJ1-2; a possible D gene is TRBD1 (5 bases). The CDR3 spans 14 residues. Per germline, CDR1 MDHEN and CDR2 SYDVKM. The CDR3 coding sequence is TGTGCCAGCAGTTGGTCAGGGATAAACTATGGCTACGCCTTC. It codes for CASSWSGINYGYAF.

V usage is TRBV7-2 and J usage is TRBJ2-1; the D gene is possibly TRBD2 (5 bases). CDR3 length: 16 amino acids. Germline CDR1 and CDR2: SGHTA and FQGNSA. The ends were cut back, 5 bases at V and 5 bases at J, with 19 bases in the middle. CDR3 DNA sequence: TGTGCCAGCAGCCTACTGGGTACTACTAGACACAATGAGCAGTTCTTC. Its protein is CASSLLGTTRHNEQFF.